Presented here are 10 T cell receptor beta chains from one specimen sequenced in a study of shared clonotypes between healthy human individuals. The method was immunoSEQ multiplex PCR; TCRdb's version includes in-frame clones alone and lacks a portion of them. The profile shows roughly 2 million clones, around 95% of them singletons. The sequenced sample was naive CD4+ T cells sorted from blood. Specified subset: CD45RA+ positively selected. Every receptor here comes from a man aged 18 to 35 in good health.

The CDR3 sequence: CAITSGTGDTEAFF. CDR3 nucleotide sequence: TGTGCCATCACCTCCGGGACAGGGGACACTGAAGCTTTCTTT. This chain connects TRBV10-3 to TRBJ1-1, with 10 bases aligning to TRBD1. CDR1 and CDR2 from the germline V gene are ENHRY and SYGVKD. With 7 bases clipped from V and 3 bases from J, the junction kept 5 bases outside the gene matches. The CDR3 is made up of 14 amino acids.

To note about this clone: The same CDR3 can be traced to other DNA sequences in this sample. This chain connects TRBV6-6 to TRBJ1-1; D unresolved. Germline V gene data show CDR1 as MNHNY and CDR2 as SVGAGI (reference sequence). V shed 3 bases and J shed 1 base, with 9 bases lying between them. The CDR3 consists of 14 residues. CDR3 in amino acids: CASSYRVANTEAFF. DNA of the CDR3: TGTGCCAGCAGTTATAGGGTGGCGAACACTGAAGCTTTCTTT.

DNA of the CDR3: TGCGCCAGCGGCTGGGACAAGAGCTATGGCTACACCTTC. Translating gives CASGWDKSYGYTF. This chain connects TRBV5-1 to TRBJ1-2; weak D call: TRBD1 (6 bases). Germline V gene lookup returns CDR1 SGHRS and CDR2 YFSETQ. Trimming cost V 7 bases and J 4 bases, with 14 bases left between them. The CDR3 is made up of 13 amino acids.

This chain uses TRBV30 with TRBJ1-4; D is possibly TRBD1 (6 bases). The CDR3 has 11 amino acids. Germline V gene sequence: CDR1 GTSNPN, CDR2 SVGIG (reference sequence). V was clipped by 8 bases and J by 12 bases, with 16 bases between them. CDR3 DNA sequence: TGTGCCGGGGGGCAAGAGAGGGAACTGTTTTTT. Translated: CAGGQERELFF.

The rearrangement joins TRBV29-1 to TRBJ2-1; 9 bases agree with TRBD2. Germline V CDR1 and CDR2: SQVTM, ANQGSEA. The CDR3 extends over 14 amino acids. Trimming cost V 6 bases and J 10 bases; bases outside gene matches: 13. CDR3 protein: CSVQGLAGLREQFF. CDR3 nucleotide sequence: TGCAGCGTCCAGGGACTAGCCGGGCTGAGAGAGCAGTTCTTC.

A single count supports this clone. Other DNA sequences in this specimen translate into the identical CDR3. V usage is TRBV5-1 and J usage is TRBJ2-7; TRBD1 agrees at 7 bases. V was pared by 0 bases and J by 2 bases, with 2 bases of the junction left unmatched. Germline assignment: CDR1 SGHRS and CDR2 YFSETQ. The CDR3 is made up of 14 amino acids. CDR3 protein: CASSLGDSTYEQYF. CDR3 in DNA: TGCGCCAGCAGCTTGGGGGACAGTACCTACGAGCAGTACTTC.

Of note for this clone: Different DNA sequences within this sample yield the same CDR3. The chain uses TRBV5-1 and TRBJ1-3; D remains ambiguous. Per the germline V gene, CDR1 is SGHRS and CDR2 is YFSETQ. The V end was cut by 4 bases, the J end by 2 bases, with 4 bases between. CDR3 length: 12 amino acids. The CDR3 loop reads CASSPTGNTIYF. CDR3 sequence (DNA): TGCGCCAGCAGCCCGACTGGAAACACCATATATTTT.

J is TRBJ2-7 and V is TRBV5-1, with TRBD2 matching over 7 bases. The CDR3 extends over 15 amino acids. The V segment lost 4 bases and the J segment 2 bases; nucleotides outside the gene matches: 9. CDR1 is SGHRS, CDR2 YFSETQ, per germline. The CDR3: CASSPGAGTTYEQYF. The CDR3 region has the DNA TGCGCCAGCAGCCCCGGAGCGGGAACCACCTACGAGCAGTACTTC.

CDR3 amino acids: CASSSLWDTYGYTF. In DNA form, the CDR3 reads TGTGCCAGCAGTTCCCTCTGGGATACCTATGGCTACACCTTC. This chain joins TRBV27 and TRBJ1-2; the D is unclear. Per the germline V gene, CDR1 is MNHEY and CDR2 is SMNVEV (reference sequence). The V end was cut by 4 bases, the J end by 4 bases, with 13 bases between. The CDR3 runs to 14 residues.

Worth noting for this clone: The same CDR3 also results from other DNA sequences found in this sample. The chain joins TRBV18 to TRBJ2-5; D remains ambiguous. V lost 0 bases, J lost 3 bases, and 5 bases lay in between. CDR3 length equals 13 residues. Per the germline V gene, CDR1 is KGHSH and CDR2 is LQKENI. The CDR3 spells CASSPPSKETQYF. The DNA for the CDR3 is TGTGCCAGCTCACCACCGAGTAAAGAGACCCAGTACTTC.